The entry below gives a single TCR beta chain sequence along with its context. The ends were cut back, 2 bases at V and 9 bases at J, with 15 bases in the middle. The CDR3 runs to 14 residues. Germline CDR1 is SGDLS and CDR2 is YYNGEE. This sample was included in a study of blood T cell repertoires in COVID-19. Overall study: Collection of acute and convalescent COVID-19 samples took place in the United States, Italy and Spain. Sources were T cells, B-cell-depleted T cells, or PBMCs; the material itself was cDNA or gDNA.

Participants came from under 30 US areas, aged about 18 to 95 years. Sequencing used immunoSEQ multiplex PCR; TCRdb keeps in-frame clones, though not all of them. The sample has 350,000 to 400,000 clones, more than 75% seen once; the top ten hold approximately 1.2%. This TCR came from a woman between 18 and 30 years old who had recovered from COVID-19. The sequenced sample consisted of PBMCs or T cells enriched from blood (not recorded which). The chain is built from TRBV9 and TRBJ2-1, with D perhaps TRBD1 (6 bases). CDR3 loop: CASSVGAVGIEQFF. The DNA of the CDR3 is TGTGCCAGCAGCGTGGGGGCTGTCGGTATTGAGCAGTTCTTC.